The T cell receptor beta chain described here comes from a study of T cell responses to AZD1222 COVID-19 vaccine (TCRdb year 2021). In terms of the full investigation: AZD1222 recipients whose second dose came at about 4 weeks and those whose second dose came at about 12 weeks were combined into one group, since spike-specific TCR depth and breadth did not differ between the two schedules. A total of 233 trial participants underwent TCR sequencing, of whom about 210 had received two doses of AZD1222 and some 25 had received two doses of the MenACWY control vaccine. Enrollment into the trials was organized by age into subgroups of 18-55, 56-69 and 70-plus years, and those subgroups contained roughly 160, 29 and 62 TCR-sequenced participants, respectively.

The time point label for this specimen denotes: baseline before first vaccination. The vaccinee samples were drawn from two UK trials, COV001 and COV002, one of which was a single-blind randomized controlled phase 2/3 trial testing AZD1222 (ChAdOx1 nCoV-19) in healthy adults. Trial participant PBMC samples were collected at day 0 and day 28 after the second dose for TCRbeta chain sequencing. V and J are truncated by 5 bases and 8 bases respectively, leaving an intervening sequence of 13 bases. Via the germline V gene (reference sequence), CDR1 is GTSNPN and CDR2 SVGIG. The CDR3 spans 12 residues, from the cysteine through the phenylalanine. The kept DNA is CDR3 alone, 36 bases in frame from the first base. As for this clone: The clone's antigen remains unknown. No much larger clone is present one base from it, and per-base qualities are unavailable.

The CDR3 regions of human TCRbeta chains were analyzed by immunosequencing. As for how the authors treated the data: Repertoire TCRs were matched against a reference library of SARS-CoV-2-specific TCRs generated with the MIRA antigen-specificity platform. Breadth was defined as the fraction of unique TCRs that were SARS-CoV-2-associated, and depth was defined as the fraction of total T cells that were SARS-CoV-2-associated. Using the MIRA data, each spike-specific TCR was mapped to the spike region that the TCR reacts to and placed in a CD4 or CD8 class. Log10-transformed breadth and depth values were compared by one-way ANOVA with Sidak's multiple comparisons tests. The table was pulled from immuneACCESS by TCRdb, which kept in-frame rearrangements only. Such tables lose some clones; where checked, under half of the loss comes from unresolved V genes, and the rest has no known cause. V, J and clone size are taken as reported in that table, and D and trimming were inferred from the DNA itself. The sample yields 150,000 or so clones; 94% were counted once. About 0.64% of the sample lies in the top ten.

The paper as a whole reports these results and caveats: No day 14 peak-response samples were available, so repertoires were characterized only after the peak T cell response. Reportedly, close to half of the unique spike-specific TCRs recognized epitopes lying outside the regions that are mutated in the B.1.351 and B.1.1.7 variants. Most participants were white British and females outnumbered males, and the authors suggested that clonal diversity may have been underestimated. The vaccine-associated CD4 TCRs covered the entire spike protein, and the dominant responses fell in regions 160-218 and 743-854. In the small 56-69-year group, the increase in depth fell short of significance, most likely because of low power. Spike-specific TCR breadth and depth rose significantly after two AZD1222 doses compared with day 0 and with MenACWY recipients. Only a handful of AZD1222 recipients were SARS-CoV-2 seropositive at baseline, limiting conclusions about previously exposed vaccinees.

This receptor was identified in an adult in good health. Rearrangement joined TRBV30 to TRBJ2-1, and TRBD2 may be the D gene, going by 6 matching bases. The material sequenced was peripheral blood, taken on day 0 of AZD1222 vaccination. This receptor carries the CDR3 CAWGNGGHEQFF. The nucleotides are TGTGCCTGGGGAAACGGAGGGCATGAGCAGTTCTTC.